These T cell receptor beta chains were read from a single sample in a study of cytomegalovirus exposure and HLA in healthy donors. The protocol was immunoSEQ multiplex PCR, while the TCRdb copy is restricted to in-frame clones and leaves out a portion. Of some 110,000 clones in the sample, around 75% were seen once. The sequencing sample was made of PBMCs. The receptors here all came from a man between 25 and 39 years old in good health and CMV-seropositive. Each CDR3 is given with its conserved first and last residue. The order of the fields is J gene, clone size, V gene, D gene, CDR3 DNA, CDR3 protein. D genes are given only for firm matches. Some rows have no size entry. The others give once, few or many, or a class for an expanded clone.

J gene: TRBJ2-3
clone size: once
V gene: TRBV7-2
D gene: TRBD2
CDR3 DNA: TGTGCCAGCAGCTTAGCCCTAGCGGGGGGGGGCGCAGATACGCAGTATTTT
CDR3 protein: CASSLALAGGGADTQYF

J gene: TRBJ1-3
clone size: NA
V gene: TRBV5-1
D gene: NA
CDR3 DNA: TGCGCCAGCAGCTTAGGACATCGGAACACCATATATTTT
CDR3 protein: CASSLGHRNTIYF

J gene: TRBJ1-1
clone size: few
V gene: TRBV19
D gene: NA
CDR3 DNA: TGTGCCAGTAGTCCAAGGGGTAGCACTGAAGCTTTCTTT
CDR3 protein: CASSPRGSTEAFF

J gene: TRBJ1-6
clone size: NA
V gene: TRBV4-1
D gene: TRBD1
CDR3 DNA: TGCGCCAGCAGCCAAGATCCGTGGACAGGTTTGTCACCCCTCCACTTT
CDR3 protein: CASSQDPWTGLSPLHF

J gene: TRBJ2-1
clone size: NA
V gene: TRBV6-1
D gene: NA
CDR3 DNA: TGTGCCAGCAGTGGGGCACAGGGTTCCTACAATGAGCAGTTCTTC
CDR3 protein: CASSGAQGSYNEQFF

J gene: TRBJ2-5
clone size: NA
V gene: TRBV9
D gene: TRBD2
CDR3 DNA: TGTGCCAGCAGCGTAGCGGGGGGGGCCCCAGAGACCCAGTACTTC
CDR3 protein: CASSVAGGAPETQYF

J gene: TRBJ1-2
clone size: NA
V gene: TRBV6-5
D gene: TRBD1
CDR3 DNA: TGTGCCAGCAGTTACGGGACAGGGAGACTATTTGGCTACACCTTC
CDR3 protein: CASSYGTGRLFGYTF

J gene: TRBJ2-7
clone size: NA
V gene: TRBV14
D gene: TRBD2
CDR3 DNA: TGTGCCAGCAGACGCGGGGGGAGGGCCTACGAGCAGTACTTC
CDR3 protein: CASRRGGRAYEQYF

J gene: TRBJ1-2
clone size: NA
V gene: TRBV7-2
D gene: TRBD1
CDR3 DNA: TGTGCCAGCAGCTATAGGGGGCTCGATGGCTACACCTTC
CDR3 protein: CASSYRGLDGYTF

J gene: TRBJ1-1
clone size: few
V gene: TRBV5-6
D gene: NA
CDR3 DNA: TGTGCCAGCAGCTTGGATACGGGGAGCACTGAAGCTTTCTTT
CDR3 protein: CASSLDTGSTEAFF

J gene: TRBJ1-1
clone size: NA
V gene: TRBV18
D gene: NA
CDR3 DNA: TGTGCCAGCTCACCATCGGGGGGCACTGAAGCTTTCTTT
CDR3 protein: CASSPSGGTEAFF

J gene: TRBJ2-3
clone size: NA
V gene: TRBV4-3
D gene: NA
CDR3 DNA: TGCGCCAGCAGCCAGGGTTGGGCTACCATCACAGATACGCAGTATTTT
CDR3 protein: CASSQGWATITDTQYF

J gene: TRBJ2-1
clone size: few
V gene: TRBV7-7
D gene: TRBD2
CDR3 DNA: TGTGCTAGCAGCCTTACTAGCGGGGGGGCTCACAATGAGCAGTTCTTC
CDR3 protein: CASSLTSGGAHNEQFF

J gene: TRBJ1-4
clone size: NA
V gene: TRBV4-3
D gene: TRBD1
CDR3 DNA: TGCGCCAGCAGCCAAGCCAGGACAGGGGATAGGGAAAAACTGTTTTTT
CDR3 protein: CASSQARTGDREKLFF

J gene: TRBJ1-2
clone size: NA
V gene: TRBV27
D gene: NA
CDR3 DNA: TGTGCCAGCAGTCTACAGGGCCACTATGGCTACACCTTC
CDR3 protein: CASSLQGHYGYTF

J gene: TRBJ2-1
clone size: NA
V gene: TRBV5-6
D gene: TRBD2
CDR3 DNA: TGTGCCAGCAGCTGGACTAGTGGTCGGCAGTTCTTC
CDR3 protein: CASSWTSGRQFF

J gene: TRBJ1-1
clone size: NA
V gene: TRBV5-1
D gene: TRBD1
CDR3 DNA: TGCGCCAGCAGCCCTGGGACAGGGGGCGCGTACACTGAAGCTTTCTTT
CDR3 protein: CASSPGTGGAYTEAFF

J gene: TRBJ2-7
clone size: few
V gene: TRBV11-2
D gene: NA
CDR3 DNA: TGTGCCAGCAGCTTATTATGGTCAGCGACGAAGTACTTC
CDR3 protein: CASSLLWSATKYF

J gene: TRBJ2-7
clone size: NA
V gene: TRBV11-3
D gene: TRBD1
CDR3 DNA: TGTGCCAGCAGCTCGGGACAGGGGGCGCGGGAGCAGTACTTC
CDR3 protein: CASSSGQGAREQYF

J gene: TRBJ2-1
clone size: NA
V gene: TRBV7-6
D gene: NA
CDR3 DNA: TGTGCCAGCAGCTCCCCTTGGGCCTTGATCCCGAATGAGCAGTTCTTC
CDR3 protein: CASSSPWALIPNEQFF

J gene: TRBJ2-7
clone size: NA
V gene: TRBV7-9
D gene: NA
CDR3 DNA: TGTGCCAGCAGCGACTTGAGCAGGGTCGCCTACGAGCAGTACTTC
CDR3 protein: CASSDLSRVAYEQYF

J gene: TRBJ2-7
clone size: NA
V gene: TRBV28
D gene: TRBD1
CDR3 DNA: TGTGCCAGCAGCGACAGGGGGACCTGGGGGCAGTACTTC
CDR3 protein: CASSDRGTWGQYF

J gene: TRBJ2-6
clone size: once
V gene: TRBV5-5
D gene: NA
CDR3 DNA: TGTGCCAGCAGCTTGGGATTTAGCTCTGGGGCCAACGTCCTGACTTTC
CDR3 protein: CASSLGFSSGANVLTF

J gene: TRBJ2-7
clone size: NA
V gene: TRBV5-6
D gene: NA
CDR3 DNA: TGTGCCAGCAGCTTGATCTACGAGCAGTACTTC
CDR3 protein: CASSLIYEQYF

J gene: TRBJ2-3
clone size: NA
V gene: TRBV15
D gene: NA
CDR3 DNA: TGTGCCACCAGCAGAGATCCTATTTCCACAGATACGCAGTATTTT
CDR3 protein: CATSRDPISTDTQYF

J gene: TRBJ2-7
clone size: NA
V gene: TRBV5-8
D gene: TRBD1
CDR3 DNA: TGTGCCAGCAGCCCCACCGGGACAGTTACCTACGAGCAGTACTTC
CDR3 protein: CASSPTGTVTYEQYF

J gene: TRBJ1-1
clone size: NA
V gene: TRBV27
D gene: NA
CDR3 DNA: TGTGCCAGCAGCGCTTTGAGACAAGGCCTGAGAGCTTTCTTT
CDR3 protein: CASSALRQGLRAFF

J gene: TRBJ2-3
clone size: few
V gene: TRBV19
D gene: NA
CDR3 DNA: TGTGCCAGTAGTCGGGACATAGCAGATACGCAGTATTTT
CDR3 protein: CASSRDIADTQYF

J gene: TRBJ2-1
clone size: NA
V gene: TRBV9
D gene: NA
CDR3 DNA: TGTGCCAGCAGCGTTGGGGAGTACAATGAGCAGTTCTTC
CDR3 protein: CASSVGEYNEQFF

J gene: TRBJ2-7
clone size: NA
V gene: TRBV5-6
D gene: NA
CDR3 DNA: TGTGCCAGCAGCGATACAGGGTTTTTGCACGAGCAGTACTTC
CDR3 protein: CASSDTGFLHEQYF

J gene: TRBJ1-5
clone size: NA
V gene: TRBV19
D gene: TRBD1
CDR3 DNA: TGTGCCAGTAGTATCCAGGGGGGTCGTCAGCCCCAGCATTTT
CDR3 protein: CASSIQGGRQPQHF

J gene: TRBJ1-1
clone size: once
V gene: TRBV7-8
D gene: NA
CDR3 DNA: TGTGCCAGCAGCTTACGGGGGGATTCGAACACTGAAGCTTTCTTT
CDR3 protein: CASSLRGDSNTEAFF

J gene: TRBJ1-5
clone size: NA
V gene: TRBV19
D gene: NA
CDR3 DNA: TGTGCCAGTAGTCCCCATAATCAGCCCCAGCATTTT
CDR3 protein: CASSPHNQPQHF

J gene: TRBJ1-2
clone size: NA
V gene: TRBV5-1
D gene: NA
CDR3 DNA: TGCGCCAGCAGCTTGGGACAATCAGTCGGGGGTAACTATGGCTACACCTTC
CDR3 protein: CASSLGQSVGGNYGYTF

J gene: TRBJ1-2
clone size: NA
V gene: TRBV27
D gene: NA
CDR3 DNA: TGTGCCAGCGGGGACGGGGGGTCCCTTGCTGGCTACACCTTC
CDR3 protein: CASGDGGSLAGYTF

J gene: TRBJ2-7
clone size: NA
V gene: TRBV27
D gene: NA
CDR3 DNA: TGTGCCAGCAGTTTGGGGACAAGGTACGAGCAGTACTTC
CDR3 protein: CASSLGTRYEQYF

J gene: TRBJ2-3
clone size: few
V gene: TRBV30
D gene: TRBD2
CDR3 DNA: TGTGCCTGGAGACTAGCGGGAGGCACAGATACGCAGTATTTT
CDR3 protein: CAWRLAGGTDTQYF

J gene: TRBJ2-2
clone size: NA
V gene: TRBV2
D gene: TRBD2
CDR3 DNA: TGTGCCAGCAGTCTAGGACTAGCGGGGGGGAGCACCGGGGAGCTGTTTTTT
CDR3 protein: CASSLGLAGGSTGELFF

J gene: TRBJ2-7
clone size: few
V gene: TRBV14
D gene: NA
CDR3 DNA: TGTGCCAGCAGCCAAGACACCTACGAGCAGTACTTC
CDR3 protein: CASSQDTYEQYF

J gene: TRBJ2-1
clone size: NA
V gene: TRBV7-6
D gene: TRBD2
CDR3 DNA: TGTGCCAGCAGCTTACAAGCGGGGCTCACTGTTTCCTCCTACAATGAGCAGTTCTTC
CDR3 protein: CASSLQAGLTVSSYNEQFF

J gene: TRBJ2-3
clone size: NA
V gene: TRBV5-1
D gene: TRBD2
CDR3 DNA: TGCGCCAGCAGCTTGGCGGTCGCGGGGGGTAGCACAGATACGCAGTATTTT
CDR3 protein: CASSLAVAGGSTDTQYF

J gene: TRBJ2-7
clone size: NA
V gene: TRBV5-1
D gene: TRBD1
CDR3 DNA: TGCGCCAGCAGCCCCCGGGACAGGGCCTACGAGCAGTACTTC
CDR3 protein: CASSPRDRAYEQYF

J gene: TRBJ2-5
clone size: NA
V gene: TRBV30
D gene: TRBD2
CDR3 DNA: TGTGCCTGGACTTGGACTAGCGGGAGTCAAGAGACCCAGTACTTC
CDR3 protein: CAWTWTSGSQETQYF

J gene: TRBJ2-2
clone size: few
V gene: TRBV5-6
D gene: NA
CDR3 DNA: TGTGCCAGCAGCTTGGACGGACTCCGGAACACCGGGGAGCTGTTTTTT
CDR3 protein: CASSLDGLRNTGELFF

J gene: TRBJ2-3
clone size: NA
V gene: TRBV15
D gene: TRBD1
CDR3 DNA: TGTGCCACCAGCAGAGGACAGGGGGCCACAGATACGCAGTATTTT
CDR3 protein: CATSRGQGATDTQYF

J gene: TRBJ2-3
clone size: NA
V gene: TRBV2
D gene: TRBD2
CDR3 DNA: TGTGCCAGCAGCCCGGGACTAGCGGGCCCAGATACGCAGTATTTT
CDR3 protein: CASSPGLAGPDTQYF

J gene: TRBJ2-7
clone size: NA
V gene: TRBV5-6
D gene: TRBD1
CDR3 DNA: TGTGCCAGCAGCTTCGACAGGGCGGGCGAGCAGTACTTC
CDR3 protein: CASSFDRAGEQYF

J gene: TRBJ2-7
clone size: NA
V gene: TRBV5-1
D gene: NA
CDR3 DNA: TGCGCCAGCAGCTTGACAGACTACGAGCAGTACTTC
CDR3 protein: CASSLTDYEQYF

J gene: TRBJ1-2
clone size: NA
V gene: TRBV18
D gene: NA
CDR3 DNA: TGTGCCAGCTCATGGGCAGGCTCATCGGGAAAAGGCTATGGCTACACCTTC
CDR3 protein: CASSWAGSSGKGYGYTF

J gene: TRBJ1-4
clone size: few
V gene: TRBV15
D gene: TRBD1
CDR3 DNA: TGTGCCACCAGCGGTGGGAACAGGGGGGAAGAAAAACTGTTTTTT
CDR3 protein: CATSGGNRGEEKLFF

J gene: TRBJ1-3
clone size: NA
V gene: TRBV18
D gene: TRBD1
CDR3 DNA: TGTGCCAGCTCAAGGACAGGGAACACCATATATTTT
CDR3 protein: CASSRTGNTIYF

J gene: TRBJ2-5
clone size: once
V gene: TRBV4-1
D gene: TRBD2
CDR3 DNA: TGCGCCAGCAGCCAGGTAGCGGGGGAGGGGGAGACCCAGTACTTC
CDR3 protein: CASSQVAGEGETQYF

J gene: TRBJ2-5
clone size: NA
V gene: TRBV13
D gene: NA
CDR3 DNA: TGTGCCAGCAGCTCGGAGGGGGCGTGGGAGACCCAGTACTTC
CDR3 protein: CASSSEGAWETQYF

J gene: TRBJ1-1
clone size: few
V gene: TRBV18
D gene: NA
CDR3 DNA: TGTGCCAGCTCAGGGCAGATGAACACTGAAGCTTTCTTT
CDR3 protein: CASSGQMNTEAFF

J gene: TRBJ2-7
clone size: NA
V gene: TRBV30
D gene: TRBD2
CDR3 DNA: TGTGCCTGGAGCCTAACGACTAGCGGGGAGCAGTACTTC
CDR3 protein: CAWSLTTSGEQYF